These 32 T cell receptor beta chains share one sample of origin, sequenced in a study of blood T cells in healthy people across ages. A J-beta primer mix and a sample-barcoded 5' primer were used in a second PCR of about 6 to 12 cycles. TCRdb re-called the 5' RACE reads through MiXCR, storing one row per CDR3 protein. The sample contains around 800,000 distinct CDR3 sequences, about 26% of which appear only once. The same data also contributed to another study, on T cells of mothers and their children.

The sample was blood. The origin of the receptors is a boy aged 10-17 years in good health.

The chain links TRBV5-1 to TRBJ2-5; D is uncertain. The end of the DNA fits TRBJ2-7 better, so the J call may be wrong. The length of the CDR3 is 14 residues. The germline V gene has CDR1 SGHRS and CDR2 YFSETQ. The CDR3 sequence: CASSPDGSTYEQYF. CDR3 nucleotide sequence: TGCGCCAGCAGCCCGGACGGGTCGACCTACGAGCAGTACTTC.

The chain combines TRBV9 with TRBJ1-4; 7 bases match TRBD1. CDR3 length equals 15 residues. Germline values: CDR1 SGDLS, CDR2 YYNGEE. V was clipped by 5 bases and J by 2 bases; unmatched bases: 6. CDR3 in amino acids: CASSFQGVTNEKLFF. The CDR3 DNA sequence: TGTGCCAGCAGTTTCCAGGGGGTGACTAATGAAAAACTGTTTTTT.

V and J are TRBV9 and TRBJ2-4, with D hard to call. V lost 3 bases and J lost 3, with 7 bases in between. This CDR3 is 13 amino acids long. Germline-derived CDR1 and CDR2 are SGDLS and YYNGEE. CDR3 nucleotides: TGTGCCAGCAGCGGGGGTGGCAAAAACATTCAGTACTTC. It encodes CASSGGGKNIQYF.

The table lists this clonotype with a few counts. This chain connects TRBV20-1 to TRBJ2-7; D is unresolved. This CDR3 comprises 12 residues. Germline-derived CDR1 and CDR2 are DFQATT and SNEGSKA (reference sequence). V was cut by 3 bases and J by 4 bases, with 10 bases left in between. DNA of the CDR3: TGCAGTGCTAGTGACTCCGGGTACGAGCAGTACTTC. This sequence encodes CSASDSGYEQYF.

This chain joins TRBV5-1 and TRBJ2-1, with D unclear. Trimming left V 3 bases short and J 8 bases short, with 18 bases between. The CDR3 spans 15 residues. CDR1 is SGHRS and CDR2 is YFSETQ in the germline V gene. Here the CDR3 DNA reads TGCGCCAGCAGCTCCTCCGGTAACGGGTTCGATGAGCAGTTCTTC. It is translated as CASSSSGNGFDEQFF.

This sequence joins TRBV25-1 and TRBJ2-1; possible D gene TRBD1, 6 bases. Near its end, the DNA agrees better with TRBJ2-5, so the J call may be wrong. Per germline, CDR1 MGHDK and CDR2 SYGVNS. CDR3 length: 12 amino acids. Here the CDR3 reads CASSQGMGTQYF. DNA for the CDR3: TGTGCCAGCAGTCAGGGGATGGGGACCCAGTACTTC.

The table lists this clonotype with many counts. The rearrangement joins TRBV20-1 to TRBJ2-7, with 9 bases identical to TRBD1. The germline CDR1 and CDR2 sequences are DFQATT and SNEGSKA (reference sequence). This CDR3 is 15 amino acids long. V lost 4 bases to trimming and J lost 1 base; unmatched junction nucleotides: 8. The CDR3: CSAIVDRGYSYEQYF. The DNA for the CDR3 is TGCAGTGCTATTGTGGACAGGGGATATTCCTACGAGCAGTACTTC.

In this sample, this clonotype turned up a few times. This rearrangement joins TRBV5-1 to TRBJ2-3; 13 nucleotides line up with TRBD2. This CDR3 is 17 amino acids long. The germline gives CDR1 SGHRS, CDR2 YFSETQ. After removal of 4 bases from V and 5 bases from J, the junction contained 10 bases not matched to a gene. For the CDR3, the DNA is TGCGCCAGCAGCACCATCCCGACTAGCGGGGGGCGAGATACGCAGTATTTT. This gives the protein CASSTIPTSGGRDTQYF.

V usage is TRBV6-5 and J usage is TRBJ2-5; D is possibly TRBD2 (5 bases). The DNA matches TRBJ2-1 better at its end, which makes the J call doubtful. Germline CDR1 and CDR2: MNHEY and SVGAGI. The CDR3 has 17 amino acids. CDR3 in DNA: TGTGCCAGCAGTTTGCCGGTTGGCAGAGGGCAGTCCAATGAGCAGTTCTTC. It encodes CASSLPVGRGQSNEQFF.

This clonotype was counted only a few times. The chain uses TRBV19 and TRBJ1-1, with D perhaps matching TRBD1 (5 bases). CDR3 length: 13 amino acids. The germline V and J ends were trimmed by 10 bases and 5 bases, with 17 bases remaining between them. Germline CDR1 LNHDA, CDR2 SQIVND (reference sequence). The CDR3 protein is CATRWLEGTEAFF. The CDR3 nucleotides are TGTGCCACCCGGTGGCTGGAGGGGACTGAAGCTTTCTTT.

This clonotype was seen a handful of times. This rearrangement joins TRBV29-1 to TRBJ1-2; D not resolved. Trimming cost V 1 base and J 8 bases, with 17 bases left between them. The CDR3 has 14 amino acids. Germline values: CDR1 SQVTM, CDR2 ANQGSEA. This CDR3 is CSVEGRTRSYGYTF. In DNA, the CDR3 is TGCAGCGTTGAAGGCCGGACCAGGTCCTACGGCTACACCTTC.

CDR3 loop: CASSLAWRDAQEDEQFF. The CDR3 coding sequence is TGTGCCAGCAGTTTAGCGTGGAGGGACGCCCAGGAGGATGAGCAGTTCTTC. The J gene is TRBJ2-5, the V gene TRBV27, with D maybe TRBD2 (6 bases). The J call may be wrong; the DNA end is better matched by TRBJ2-1. Germline assignment: CDR1 MNHEY and CDR2 SMNVEV (reference sequence). This CDR3 region has 17 residues.

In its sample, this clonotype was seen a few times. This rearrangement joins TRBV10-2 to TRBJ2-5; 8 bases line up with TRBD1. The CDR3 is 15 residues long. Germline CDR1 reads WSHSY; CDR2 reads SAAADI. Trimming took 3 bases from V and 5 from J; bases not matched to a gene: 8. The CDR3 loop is CASSDHGTGGETQYF. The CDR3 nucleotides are TGCGCCAGCAGTGATCACGGGACAGGTGGGGAGACCCAGTACTTC.

The CDR3, as DNA: TGTGCCAGCAGTGTCCAAGTGAGGCAGTTCTTC. Encoded protein: CASSVQVRQFF. The rearrangement joins TRBV2 to TRBJ2-1, with no clear D. Germline V gene data show CDR1 as SNHLY and CDR2 as FYNNEI. Trimming left V 4 bases short and J 12 bases short, with 10 bases between. The CDR3 length is 11 residues.

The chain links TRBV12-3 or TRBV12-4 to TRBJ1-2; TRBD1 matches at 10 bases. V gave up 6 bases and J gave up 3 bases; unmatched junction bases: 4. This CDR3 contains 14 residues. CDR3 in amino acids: CASSPTGGYYGYTF. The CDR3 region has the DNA TGTGCCAGCAGCCCGACAGGGGGCTACTATGGCTACACCTTC.

The CDR3 sequence: CASSLRKWGFREETQYF. In DNA, the CDR3 is TGTGCCAGCAGCCTGAGAAAGTGGGGCTTTAGGGAAGAGACCCAGTACTTC. V is TRBV3-1 and J is TRBJ2-5; D perhaps matches TRBD1 (5 bases). V lost 4 bases to trimming and J lost 3 bases, with 21 bases between them. The germline V gene has CDR1 LGHDT and CDR2 YNNKEL (reference sequence). The CDR3 has 17 amino acids.

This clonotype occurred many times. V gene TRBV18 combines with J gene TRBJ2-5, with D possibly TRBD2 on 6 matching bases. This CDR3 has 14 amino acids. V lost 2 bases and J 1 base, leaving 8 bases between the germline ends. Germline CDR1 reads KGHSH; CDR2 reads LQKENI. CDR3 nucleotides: TGTGCCAGCTCACCAGGACTATCCCAAGAGACCCAGTACTTC. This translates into CASSPGLSQETQYF.

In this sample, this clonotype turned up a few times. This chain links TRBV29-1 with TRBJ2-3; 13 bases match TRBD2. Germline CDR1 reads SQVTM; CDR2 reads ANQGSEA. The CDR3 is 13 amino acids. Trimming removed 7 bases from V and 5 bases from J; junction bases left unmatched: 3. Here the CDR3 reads CSDRLAGGDTQYF. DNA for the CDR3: TGCAGCGACCGACTAGCGGGGGGAGATACGCAGTATTTT.

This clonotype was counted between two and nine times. In DNA form, the CDR3 reads TGTGCCAGCAGCCAAGTAGCCCCGTTCGACAGGGGGCGGTCTGGGGCCAACGTCCTGACTTTC. Its translation: CASSQVAPFDRGRSGANVLTF. The chain recombines TRBV3-1 with TRBJ2-6; 10 bases fit TRBD1. CDR3 length: 21 residues. Losses at the gene ends were 1 base for V and 1 base for J; bases not matched to a gene: 13. Germline V lookup: CDR1 LGHDT, CDR2 YNNKEL (reference sequence).

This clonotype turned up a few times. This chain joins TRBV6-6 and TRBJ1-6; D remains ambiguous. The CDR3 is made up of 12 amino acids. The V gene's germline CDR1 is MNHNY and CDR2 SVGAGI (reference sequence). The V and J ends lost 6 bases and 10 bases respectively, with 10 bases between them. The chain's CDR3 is CASRNKQSPLHF. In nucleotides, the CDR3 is TGTGCCAGCAGAAACAAACAGTCACCCCTCCACTTT.

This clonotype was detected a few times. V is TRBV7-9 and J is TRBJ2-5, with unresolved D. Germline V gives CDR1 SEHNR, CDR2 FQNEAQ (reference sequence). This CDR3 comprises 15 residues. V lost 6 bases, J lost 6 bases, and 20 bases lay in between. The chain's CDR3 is CASSFMGIVPQTQYF. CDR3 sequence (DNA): TGTGCCAGCAGTTTTATGGGAATAGTCCCGCAGACCCAGTACTTC.

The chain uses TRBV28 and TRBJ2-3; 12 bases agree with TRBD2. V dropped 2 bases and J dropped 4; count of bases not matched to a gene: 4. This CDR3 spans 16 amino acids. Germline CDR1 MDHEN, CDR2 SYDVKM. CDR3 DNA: TGTGCCAGCAGTTTAACTAGCGGGGGGTGGTCAGATACGCAGTATTTT. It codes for CASSLTSGGWSDTQYF. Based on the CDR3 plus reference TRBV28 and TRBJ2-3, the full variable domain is DVKVTQSSRYLVKRTGEKVFLECVQDMDHENMFWYRQDPGLGLRLIYFSYDVKMKEKGDIPEGYSVSREKKERFSLILESASTNQTSMYLCASSLTSGGWSDTQYFGPGTRLTVL.

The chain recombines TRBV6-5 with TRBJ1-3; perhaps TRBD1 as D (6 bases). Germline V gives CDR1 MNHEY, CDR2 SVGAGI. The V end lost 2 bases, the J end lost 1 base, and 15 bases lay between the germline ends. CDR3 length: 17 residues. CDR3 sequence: CASSYGRGSRSGNTIYF. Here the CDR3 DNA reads TGTGCCAGCAGTTACGGGAGGGGGTCGCGATCTGGAAACACCATATATTTT.

The CDR3 spells CASSEAHGAETQYF. The DNA of the CDR3 is TGTGCCAGCAGTGAAGCACACGGCGCAGAGACCCAGTACTTC. The chain recombines TRBV2 with TRBJ2-5, with D unclear. The CDR3 runs 14 residues. Trimming removed 0 bases from V and 4 bases from J, with 9 bases in between. Germline lookup yields CDR1 SNHLY and CDR2 FYNNEI.

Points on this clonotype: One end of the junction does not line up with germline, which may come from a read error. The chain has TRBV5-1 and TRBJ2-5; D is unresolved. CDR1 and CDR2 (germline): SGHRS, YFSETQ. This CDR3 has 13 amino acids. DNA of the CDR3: TGCGCCAGCAGCTTGACATCCCAAGAGTCCCAGTACTTC. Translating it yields CASSLTSQESQYF.

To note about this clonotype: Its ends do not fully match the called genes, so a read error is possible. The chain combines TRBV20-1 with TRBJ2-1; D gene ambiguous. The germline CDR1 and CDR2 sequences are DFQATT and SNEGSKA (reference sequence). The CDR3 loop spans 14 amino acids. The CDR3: CSAYSPSSHNEQFF. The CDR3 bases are TGCAGTGCTTATTCACCGAGCTCCCACAATGAGCAGTTCTTC.

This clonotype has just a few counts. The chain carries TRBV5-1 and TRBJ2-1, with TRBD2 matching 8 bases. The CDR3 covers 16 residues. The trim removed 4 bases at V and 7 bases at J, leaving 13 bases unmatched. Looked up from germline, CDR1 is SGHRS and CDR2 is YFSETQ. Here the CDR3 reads CASSPLIGGAGNEQFF. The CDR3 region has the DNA TGCGCCAGCAGCCCCCTTATCGGGGGGGCGGGGAATGAGCAGTTCTTC.

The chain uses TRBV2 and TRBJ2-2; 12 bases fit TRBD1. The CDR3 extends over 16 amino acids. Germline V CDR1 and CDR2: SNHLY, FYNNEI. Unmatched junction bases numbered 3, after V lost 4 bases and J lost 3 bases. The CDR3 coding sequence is TGTGCCAGCAGTGGCGGGACAGGGGGCTACACCGGGGAGCTGTTTTTT. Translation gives CASSGGTGGYTGELFF.

This chain's CDR3 is CASSLYGSSTDTQYF. The CDR3 region has the DNA TGTGCCAGCAGTTTATACGGATCTAGCACAGATACGCAGTATTTT. V usage is TRBV28 and J usage is TRBJ2-3; no clear D gene. The V and J ends lost 1 base and 0 bases respectively, with 8 bases between them. This CDR3 is 15 amino acids long. The V gene's germline CDR1 is MDHEN and CDR2 SYDVKM.

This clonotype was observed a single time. CDR3 in amino acids: CASSSPYRVTSTDTQYF. DNA of the CDR3: TGCGCCAGCAGCTCGCCTTACAGGGTTACTAGCACAGATACGCAGTATTTT. The V gene is TRBV5-1, the J gene TRBJ2-3; perhaps TRBD1 as D (6 bases). The CDR3 has 17 amino acids. The germline V gene encodes CDR1 SGHRS and CDR2 YFSETQ. The V end was cut by 3 bases, the J end by 0 bases, with 17 bases between.

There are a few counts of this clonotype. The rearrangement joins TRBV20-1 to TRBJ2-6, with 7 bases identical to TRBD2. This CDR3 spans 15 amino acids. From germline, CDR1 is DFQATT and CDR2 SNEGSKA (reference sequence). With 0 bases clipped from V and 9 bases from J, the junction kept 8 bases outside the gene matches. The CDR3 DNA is TGCAGTGCTAGAGACCGACTAGCCCCCCACAACGTCCTGACTTTC. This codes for CSARDRLAPHNVLTF.

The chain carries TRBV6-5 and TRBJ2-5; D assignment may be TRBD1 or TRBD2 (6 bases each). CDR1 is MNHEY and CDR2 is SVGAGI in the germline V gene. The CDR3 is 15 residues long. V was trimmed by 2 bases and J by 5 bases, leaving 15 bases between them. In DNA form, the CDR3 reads TGTGCCAGCAGTTACAGGCTCGGGGGCGCGGAGACCCAGTACTTC. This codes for CASSYRLGGAETQYF.